This T cell receptor (beta chain) is from a study of cytotoxic CD8 clonotypes in ibrutinib-treated CLL. Study overall: For this cohort, patients were some eleven relapsed/refractory and some 15 treatment-naive, while 17 were IGHV unmutated.

Trimming removed 0 bases at V and 5 bases at J, with 15 bases between. The CDR3 extends over 16 amino acids. Germline CDR1 reads SGHNT; CDR2 reads YYREEE (reference sequence). Some clones are missing from TCRdb's copy, which holds only in-frame ones; the method was immunoSEQ multiplex PCR. The table shows roughly 60,000 clones, with approximately 71% occurring only once. The genes are TRBV5-4 and TRBJ2-1, with TRBD2 as a possible D gene (6 bases). This clonotype was sampled from a human donor with chronic lymphocytic leukemia. The material was PBMCs, obtained after 12 months of ibrutinib treatment. The CDR3 loop is CASSLVRGAIDNEQFF. CDR3 coding DNA: TGTGCCAGCAGCTTGGTACGCGGGGCCATTGACAATGAGCAGTTCTTC.